This TCR beta chain was captured by sequencing in a study of CD8+ T cells in alopecia areata (dated by TCRdb to 2016 to 2019). For context, the study as a whole: Treated patients were enrolled in an open-label pilot trial of oral tofacitinib, 5 to 10 mg twice daily, for moderate-to-severe alopecia areata. Tofacitinib-treated patients had biopsies at baseline and at 4 and 24 weeks of treatment, with a later scalp biopsy in several patients. Patients received tofacitinib for 6 to 18 months and were then followed off drug for 6 months to check for delayed response and recurrence. The study used high-throughput TCRbeta sequencing to examine T cell clonal expansion in alopecia areata, in both the C3H/HeJ mouse model and human patients. immunoSEQ multiplex PCR using 35 Vbeta forward primers and 13 Jbeta reverse primers was used to amplify TCRbeta CDR3 regions. For the treated patients, the SALT score, which quantifies what percentage of scalp surface area is affected, served as the measure of disease severity. Scalp clonality was compared among normal scalp (n=4), patchy alopecia areata scalp (n=8), and alopecia totalis/universalis scalp (n=8). Human TCRbeta sequencing covered scalp tissue and sorted CD4+ and CD8+ peripheral blood T cells from patchy and totalis/universalis alopecia areata patients and healthy controls. RNA came from the PAXgene miRNA kit for fixed scalp, the miRNeasy kit for PBMCs, and the RNeasy kit for mouse skin. The paper as a whole reports these results and caveats: Many expanded lesional clones persisted in scalp and blood during tofacitinib treatment, which may partly explain relapse after stopping treatment. Resident alphabeta T cells in normal human skin are also sequenced, complicating scalp TCR repertoire analysis, unlike mouse skin dominated by gammadelta T cells. The treated cohort was small, with a single nonresponder, so links between baseline CD8+ expansion and response need larger studies. Tofacitinib significantly decreased scalp clonality and the number of expanded CD8+ clones among the top 100 scalp clones. Compared with normal scalp, lesional scalp had higher clonality and more expanded CD8+ clones, particularly in alopecia totalis/universalis, a pattern that suggests antigenic drive. Shared TCR sequences between patients were less evident than in mice, which may be partly attributable to HLA diversity in the patient population.

On this clone itself: This clone's antigen is unknown. The input lacks base qualities; no much larger clone sits a single base away.

The intended sense of this specimen's time point label: 20 to 30 weeks on oral tofacitinib. According to the study, the label for this sample's treatment or condition signals: oral pan-JAK inhibitor, 5-10 mg twice daily. Lesional scalp punch biopsies and peripheral blood were obtained from alopecia areata patients. After PBMCs were isolated by density centrifugation and stained for CD3, CD4 and CD8, a FACSAria was used to sort CD4+ and CD8+ T cells. Library creation used the immunoSEQ multiplex PCR assay. For TCR sequencing, RNA was extracted from every sample and reverse transcribed into cDNA to serve as template. SuperScript III was used to make first-strand cDNA, primed with a 2:1 mix of oligo-dT and random hexamers. A synthetic immune receptor repertoire was used to assess amplification bias, and residual bias was removed computationally. The published analysis was carried out like this. Raw reads were preprocessed to remove errors, and CDR3 was defined by IMGT conventions from the conserved cysteine to phenylalanine. Clonality was computed by normalizing Shannon entropy by log2 of the number of productive unique TCRs and subtracting the result from 1. CD4 or CD8 identity of scalp clones was inferred by cross-referencing scalp TCRbeta sequences with sorted blood CD4 and CD8 repertoires. The immuneACCESS repertoire file appears here via TCRdb, limited to in-frame rearrangements. These files lack a portion of the clones; in checked studies, under half of the deficit traces to unresolved V genes, and the cause of the others is not known. The V and J calls and clone size were taken over from that table, and D and trimming were inferred from the DNA. The sample table records about 76,000 clones; around two thirds of these occur just once. Jointly, the top ten make up 20% to 30% of the sample.

The starting material was CD8+ T cells sorted from blood, obtained at week 24, from a patient treated with tofacitinib. This clonotype was obtained from a human donor with alopecia areata.

The DNA reads TGCGCCAGCAGCCAAGTAGGGGACCACGAGCAGTACTTC. The translation is CASSQVGDHEQYF. This sequence uses TRBV4-3 and TRBJ2-7; the D call is possibly TRBD1 or TRBD2, each sharing 5 bases. From the germline V gene, CDR1 is LGHNA and CDR2 is YSLEER. Its CDR3 holds 13 amino acids, cysteine through phenylalanine. The CDR3 DNA has 39 bases and is translated from base 1. V and J are truncated by 1 base and 5 bases respectively, leaving an intervening sequence of 9 bases.